Listed below are T cell receptor beta chains from one sample, sequenced in a study of beta chain features in type 1 diabetes. Libraries were prepared by immunoSEQ multiplex PCR; TCRdb keeps only in-frame clonotypes and omits some of them. The data show nearly 350,000 clones, approximately 9.9% seen once. Sequencing was performed on central memory CD4+ T cells from blood. These receptors came from a man between 25 and 39 years old with type 1 diabetes. Each CDR3 is given with its conserved first and last residue. The D gene is left open where the match is weak. Some rows have no size entry. The others give once, few or many, or a class for an expanded clone.

d_call,v_call,clone_size,j_call,cdr3_nt,cdr3_aa
TRBD2,TRBV5-4,.,TRBJ2-5,TGTGCCAGCAGTCCTAGCGGGGCATCCCAAGAGACCCAGTACTTC,CASSPSGASQETQYF
.,TRBV20-1,many,TRBJ2-1,TGCAGTGCTTTAGGCCCTCGGGAGCAGTTCTTC,CSALGPREQFF
TRBD2,TRBV7-6,many,TRBJ2-1,TGTGCCAGCAGCTTAGGAGCGGGGGGGCTCAATGAGCAGTTCTTC,CASSLGAGGLNEQFF
.,TRBV5-6,.,TRBJ1-2,TGTGCCAGCTCGGAGAGGGACGGCTACACCTTC,CASSERDGYTF
.,TRBV7-9,few,TRBJ2-5,TGTGCCAGCAGGCGCGGCCCTATACAAGAGACCCAGTACTTC,CASRRGPIQETQYF
.,TRBV6-6,few,TRBJ1-1,TGTGCCAGTCAGGGCGACACTGAAGCTTTCTTT,CASQGDTEAFF
.,TRBV19,few,TRBJ2-5,TGTGCCAGTAGTAGTGAGGGGCAAGAGACCCAGTACTTC,CASSSEGQETQYF
TRBD1,TRBV29-1,few,TRBJ1-2,TGCAGCGTTGAGGCACAGGGGGTCGGCTACACCTTC,CSVEAQGVGYTF
TRBD2,TRBV5-1,few,TRBJ2-5,TGCGCCAGCAGCTTGGCCCTAGCGGGCCAAGAGACCCAGTACTTC,CASSLALAGQETQYF
.,TRBV6-6,.,TRBJ2-7,TGTGCCAGCGGATTGGACAGTGACTACGAGCAGTACTTC,CASGLDSDYEQYF
.,TRBV5-6,.,TRBJ2-5,TGTGCCAGCAGCTTAACAGTAGTAACGGAGACCCAGTACTTC,CASSLTVVTETQYF
.,TRBV4-1,few,TRBJ2-5,TGCGCCAGCAGCCAATCGTCACAGTTCCAAGAGACCCAGTACTTC,CASSQSSQFQETQYF
.,TRBV7-2,few,TRBJ2-1,TGTGCCAGCAGCTCGAGCAGGGAGTCCTACAATGAGCAGTTCTTC,CASSSSRESYNEQFF
.,TRBV2,.,TRBJ2-5,TGTGCCAGCAGTGAAGAGGGGAGAGGGACCCAGTACTTC,CASSEEGRGTQYF
.,TRBV5-4,.,TRBJ2-3,TGTGCCAGCAGCTTGCAGGGGTTGGGGACAGATACGCAGTATTTT,CASSLQGLGTDTQYF
.,TRBV30,.,TRBJ1-1,TGTGCCTGGACTCCACAGGAGAACACTGAAGCTTTCTTT,CAWTPQENTEAFF
.,TRBV4-3,few,TRBJ2-7,TGCGCCAGCAGCCAAGGAGGCAGCTCCTACGAGCAGTACTTC,CASSQGGSSYEQYF
TRBD1,TRBV15,.,TRBJ1-2,TGTGCCACCAGCCTTCAACAGGGGATCGAGGATGGCTACACCTTC,CATSLQQGIEDGYTF
.,TRBV2,few,TRBJ1-5,TGTGCCAGCAGCAGGGAGGGCAATCAGCCCCAGCATTTT,CASSREGNQPQHF
.,TRBV15,few,TRBJ2-2,TGTGCCACCAGCAGAGACAGGGCCTTCGTCGCGAACACCGGGGAGCTGTTTTTT,CATSRDRAFVANTGELFF
.,TRBV7-9,.,TRBJ1-5,TGTGCCAGCAGCTTAGGGGAAAGTCAGCCCCAGCATTTT,CASSLGESQPQHF
.,TRBV18,.,TRBJ2-7,TGTGCCAGCTCACTTTACAGGGAGATTAGGGAGCAGTACTTC,CASSLYREIREQYF
.,TRBV7-2,few,TRBJ2-3,TGTGCCAGCAGCCTTGGGCGGATAGGCACAGATACGCAGTATTTT,CASSLGRIGTDTQYF
.,TRBV9,.,TRBJ1-1,TGTGCCAGCAGCGTAGCAGGGGCCCACACTGAAGCTTTCTTT,CASSVAGAHTEAFF
.,TRBV29-1,few,TRBJ2-5,TGCAGCGTTGTTCCCGGCGCAAAGGAGACCCAGTACTTC,CSVVPGAKETQYF
.,TRBV12-5,.,TRBJ2-5,TGTGCTAGTGGTTTGGGAGACTTCCAAGAGACCCAGTACTTC,CASGLGDFQETQYF
.,TRBV6-5,few,TRBJ1-5,TGTGCCTCCCGAGAGCGAAGCAATCAGCCCCAGCATTTT,CASRERSNQPQHF
.,TRBV28,few,TRBJ1-2,TGTGCCAGCAGTTCCCGACAGGCGCCCTATGGCTACACCTTC,CASSSRQAPYGYTF
.,TRBV19,few,TRBJ2-6,TGTGCCAGTAGTATTGAGAGAGGGGCCAACGTCCTGACTTTC,CASSIERGANVLTF
TRBD1,TRBV6-5,.,TRBJ2-7,TGTGCCAGCAGTTACGGGACAGGGAGCGGCTACGAGCAGTACTTC,CASSYGTGSGYEQYF
TRBD1,TRBV7-9,.,TRBJ2-5,TGTGCCAGCAGCCGCGGGACAGGGGTTGAAGAGACCCAGTACTTC,CASSRGTGVEETQYF
.,TRBV29-1,.,TRBJ1-1,TGCAGCGTTGGTTTACATCAGAACACTGAAGCTTTCTTT,CSVGLHQNTEAFF
TRBD1,TRBV28,few,TRBJ1-2,TGTGCCAGCAGTTCACCGGGACAGGGATGGGGCTACACCTTC,CASSSPGQGWGYTF
TRBD2,TRBV9,few,TRBJ2-1,TGTGCCAGCAGCCGAGGACTAGCGGTAGGGGAGCAGTTCTTC,CASSRGLAVGEQFF
TRBD1,TRBV2,few,TRBJ1-1,TGTGCCAGCAGTGATCAGGGAACAGGGGCAGGCGGCACTGAAGCTTTCTTT,CASSDQGTGAGGTEAFF
.,TRBV18,.,TRBJ2-1,TGTGCCAGCTCACCAGTACAGAAAGACAATGAGCAGTTCTTC,CASSPVQKDNEQFF
.,TRBV11-2,few,TRBJ2-2,TGTGCCAGCAGCTTCGCCGGGGAGCTGTTTTTT,CASSFAGELFF
TRBD1,TRBV10-3,.,TRBJ1-5,TGTGCCATCAGTGAGTCCGGGACAGGGGGTCGTCAGCCCCAGCATTTT,CAISESGTGGRQPQHF
.,TRBV27,few,TRBJ1-5,TGTGCCAGCAGTTTAGTACCACGCAATCAGCCCCAGCATTTT,CASSLVPRNQPQHF
.,TRBV30,.,TRBJ1-2,TGTGCCTGGACCCAGGAGAACAGGAGGACTAACTATGGCTACACCTTC,CAWTQENRRTNYGYTF
TRBD2,TRBV18,many,TRBJ2-1,TGTGCCAGCTCACAGGGACTATACAATGAGCAGTTCTTC,CASSQGLYNEQFF
TRBD1,TRBV9,few,TRBJ2-3,TGTGCCAGCAGCCTCACGATCGGGGACAGGGGGCGCGAAGATACGCAGTATTTT,CASSLTIGDRGREDTQYF
.,TRBV6-5,many,TRBJ1-1,TGTGCCAGCAGTCAAACGAACAGGGTGAAGCCTGAAGCTTTCTTT,CASSQTNRVKPEAFF
.,TRBV6-1,few,TRBJ2-3,TGTGCCAGCAGTGAACGAGATACGCAGTATTTT,CASSERDTQYF
TRBD1,TRBV5-1,few,TRBJ1-1,TGCGCCAGCGGTATACAGGGGGCAGGAACTGAAGCTTTCTTT,CASGIQGAGTEAFF
TRBD1,TRBV11-2,few,TRBJ1-1,TGTGCCAGCAGCCGCACAGGGGTGAACACTGAAGCTTTCTTT,CASSRTGVNTEAFF
TRBD2,TRBV2,.,TRBJ2-5,TGTGCCAGCAGTTCCAGCGGGGAAGAGACCCAGTACTTC,CASSSSGEETQYF
.,TRBV7-9,.,TRBJ2-5,TGTGCCAGCAGCTTAAGTATTGGGGGCCGACGGGAGACCCAGTACTTC,CASSLSIGGRRETQYF
.,TRBV14,.,TRBJ1-5,TGTGCCAGCGTCCAATATCGGGGGTTAAGCAATCAGCCCCAGCATTTT,CASVQYRGLSNQPQHF